One and the same sample provided the 11 T cell receptor beta chains below, sequenced in a study of blood T cell repertoires in COVID-19. Using immunoSEQ multiplex PCR, the repertoire was profiled, and TCRdb retains in-frame clones only, with some absent. The sample lists 250,000 or so clones; around 88% were seen once. The sample was peripheral blood. These receptors were obtained from a young man with active or convalescent COVID-19.

The gene calls are TRBV12-3 or TRBV12-4 and TRBJ1-5; D possibly corresponds to TRBD1 (5 bases). The CDR3 covers 12 residues. Between the trimmed V and J ends, which lost 6 bases and 4 bases, there was a span of 7 bases. CDR3 DNA sequence: TGTGCCAGCAGATCAGGGAATCAGCCCCAGCATTTT. Amino acids: CASRSGNQPQHF.

The chain is built from TRBV5-8 and TRBJ2-5; 8 bases match TRBD1. The CDR3 has 15 residues. Trimming removed 0 bases from V and 3 bases from J; junction bases left unmatched: 4. Germline V gene lookup returns CDR1 SGHTS and CDR2 YDEGEE. CDR3 nucleotides: TGTGCCAGCAGCTTGGGAGGACAGGGAAAAGAGACCCAGTACTTC. Protein: CASSLGGQGKETQYF.

This rearrangement joins TRBV7-8 to TRBJ2-7; TRBD2 aligns across 13 bases. J gave up 2 bases and V 5 bases, and 12 bases lay outside the gene matches. Germline loops: CDR1 SGHVS, CDR2 FQNEAQ. The CDR3 runs 18 residues. The CDR3 DNA follows: TGTGCCAGCAGCGACCTCCGGAGGACTAGCGGGGGAGCCTACGAGCAGTACTTC. Translating it yields CASSDLRRTSGGAYEQYF.

This clone was picked up a small number of times. The chain joins TRBV3-1 (or the pseudogene TRBV3-2) to TRBJ1-5, with a tentative D call TRBD1 (5 bases). Germline CDR1 is LGHDT and CDR2 is YNNKEL (reference sequence). The V and J ends lost 0 bases and 5 bases respectively, with 11 bases between them. This CDR3 comprises 15 residues. The CDR3 region has the DNA TGTGCCAGCAGCCAAGACCCGCAGGGCGATCAGCCCCAGCATTTT. Encoded protein: CASSQDPQGDQPQHF.

The CDR3 is CASSPTGAQLAEAFF. CDR3 in DNA: TGTGCCAGCAGCCCGACAGGGGCCCAGTTGGCTGAAGCTTTCTTT. V is TRBV7-6 and J is TRBJ1-1, with 8 bases identical to TRBD1. This CDR3 has 15 amino acids. V lost 5 bases and J lost 6; bases outside the gene matches: 11. CDR1 and CDR2 from the germline V gene are SGHVS and FNYEAQ.

The V and J genes are TRBV6-5 and TRBJ1-1; tentatively, D is TRBD1 (5 bases). There are 14 residues in the CDR3. CDR1 and CDR2 (germline): MNHEY, SVGAGI. Trimming shortened V by 8 bases and J by 1 base, and 14 bases separated the two germline ends. The CDR3 DNA follows: TGTGCCAGCCACTACTCCGGACAGAACACTGAAGCTTTCTTT. Protein: CASHYSGQNTEAFF.

V and J are TRBV10-3 and TRBJ1-2, with no clear D. Germline CDR1 reads ENHRY; CDR2 reads SYGVKD. V dropped 0 bases and J dropped 7 bases, with 9 bases sitting between them. The CDR3 runs 13 residues. CDR3 nucleotides: TGTGCCATCAGTGAGTCACTCGGAGGTGGCTACACCTTC. Translating gives CAISESLGGGYTF.

The chain carries TRBV2 and TRBJ2-7, with a weak D call TRBD1 (7 bases). The CDR3 runs to 16 residues. The germline V and J ends were trimmed by 8 bases and 6 bases, with 26 bases remaining between them. Looked up from germline, CDR1 is SNHLY and CDR2 is FYNNEI. This CDR3 is CASRGRGDPPISEQYF. The DNA for the CDR3 is TGTGCCAGCCGGGGCAGGGGGGATCCCCCGATTAGCGAGCAGTACTTC.

The V gene is TRBV5-1, the J gene TRBJ2-7; 9 positions agree with TRBD2. The CDR3 is 14 residues long. Germline loops: CDR1 SGHRS, CDR2 YFSETQ. Trimming removed 4 bases from V and 3 bases from J; junction bases left unmatched: 5. CDR3 nucleotide sequence: TGCGCCAGCAGCCTTAGCGGGGGAGTCTACGAGCAGTACTTC. Translation: CASSLSGGVYEQYF.

The rearrangement uses TRBV30 and TRBJ2-5, with TRBD2 matching 8 bases. The V segment lost 3 bases and the J segment 5 bases; nucleotides outside the gene matches: 5. CDR1 is GTSNPN, CDR2 SVGIG, per germline (reference sequence). This CDR3 has 13 residues. CDR3 amino acids: CAWRVGGVETQYF. In DNA, the CDR3 is TGTGCCTGGAGGGTCGGGGGGGTGGAGACCCAGTACTTC.

This clone was detected once. This chain links TRBV28 with TRBJ1-1, with 10 bases aligning to TRBD1. Trimming took 8 bases from V and 6 from J; bases not matched to a gene: 12. CDR3 length: 15 amino acids. Germline CDR1 reads MDHEN; CDR2 reads SYDVKM. The CDR3 bases are TGTGCCAGCTCCGGGACAGGGGTTTTCTTCTCTGAAGCTTTCTTT. Its translation: CASSGTGVFFSEAFF.